This entry describes one T cell receptor beta chain. Its cognate antigen is unknown. The V gene's germline CDR1 is SEHNR and CDR2 FQNEAQ (reference sequence). Trimming removed 7 bases from V and 7 bases from J, with 17 bases in between. This CDR3 is 14 amino acids long. TCRdb itself ran the reads through MiXCR, one entry per CDR3 protein. Here the sample spans fewer than 400,000 distinct CDR3 sequences, 15% to 20% being singletons. This sample is part of a study of T cell repertoires in cytomegalovirus infection. Overall study: Indicated by public TCR beta signatures were CMV infection and matching HLA type. The study, taken as a whole, reports: Public TCR beta family frequency separated CMV-and-HLA carriers, including in an independent cohort.

What was sequenced was PBMCs. The receptor comes from a human donor in good health (CMV status not recorded). Some clones in this sample may be carry-over from other donors' samples. The chain uses TRBV7-9 and TRBJ2-1, with unresolved D. The CDR3 is CASKTGSPGNEQFF. The CDR3 DNA is TGTGCCAGCAAAACCGGGTCACCAGGAAATGAGCAGTTCTTC.